This TCR beta chain was profiled in a study of tumor-infiltrating lymphocytes in primary liver carcinoma. As for the study in general: The patients comprised men and women between the ages of 30 and 69 years. There were roughly 3.5 to 7.13 million productive TCRbeta reads per sample, a yield similar across tissue types. Findings and limits, study-wide: Since sampling was bulk and unsorted, CD4+ and CD8+ repertoires were not compared.

TCR beta cDNA came from about 470 ng total RNA, primed with a constant-region primer. Generation of the TCR beta libraries relied on three nested multiplex PCR rounds using slightly modified ARM-PCR. The opening two PCR rounds, 10 cycles each, paired TRBV1-TRBV30 forward primers with a C-beta reverse primer. MiXCR, applied by TCRdb to the multiplex PCR reads, yields one record per CDR3 protein. Of approximately 340,000 distinct CDR3 sequences in the sample, roughly 61% were seen once. This CDR3 region has 12 residues. A remark on this clonotype: Its antigen is undetermined. A read error may account for a junction end that differs from germline.

Blood RNA came from unsorted whole blood; germline DNA was also extracted. This chain joins TRBV12-3 or TRBV12-4 and TRBJ1-1; 7 bases fit TRBD1. The sequencing sample was made of peripheral blood. The TCR comes from a man aged 40-49 years with primary liver carcinoma and hepatitis B virus infection. As DNA, the CDR3 is TGTGCCAGCACACAGGGGAACACTGGAGCTTTCTTT. Its translation is CASTQGNTGAFF.